These 11 T cell receptor beta chains were sequenced from one sample in a study of metastatic and nonmetastatic thyroid tumors. MiXCR was used by TCRdb to re-call the PCR reads. The table has 20,000 to 25,000 clones, roughly a fifth seen once. Patients had received no treatment of any kind before thyroid surgery. Sample: blood. All receptors derive from a female donor with papillary thyroid cancer or a benign thyroid nodule (not recorded which). Some clones in this sample may be carry-over from other donors' samples.

Ten or more counts support this clone. This chain joins TRBV2 and TRBJ2-3; D may be TRBD2 (5 bases). Germline V gives CDR1 SNHLY, CDR2 FYNNEI. The CDR3 is 14 residues long. V was trimmed by 4 bases and J by 2 bases, leaving 10 bases between them. The CDR3 bases are TGTGCCAGCAGTGGAATAGCGAACACAGATACGCAGTATTTT. Translating it yields CASSGIANTDTQYF. Using reference TRBV2 and TRBJ2-3 for the parts outside the CDR3, the full variable domain is EPEVTQTPSHQVTQMGQEVILRCVPISNHLYFYWYRQILGQKVEFLVSFYNNEISEKSEIFDDQFSVERPDGSNFTLKIRSTKLEDSAMYFCASSGIANTDTQYFGPGTRLTVL.

This chain connects TRBV6-1 to TRBJ2-5; 9 nucleotides agree with TRBD1. This CDR3 comprises 19 residues. Germline trimming cut 0 bases from V and 3 bases from J; bases unmatched to any gene: 14. Germline V gene sequence: CDR1 MNHNS, CDR2 SASEGT. CDR3 nucleotides: TGTGCCAGCAGTGAAGCCTGGACCGGGACAGGGACGGCAAAAGAGACCCAGTACTTC. Protein: CASSEAWTGTGTAKETQYF.

About this clone itself: Since a much larger clone is just one base distant, this may be a read error. The chain recombines TRBV7-9 with TRBJ1-5; TRBD1 is a possible D gene (6 bases). The J call may not be correct, given that the DNA end is closer to TRBJ2-3. The CDR3 contains 14 residues. Germline V gene data show CDR1 as SEHNR and CDR2 as FQNEAQ (reference sequence). The DNA for the CDR3 is TGTGCCAGCAGCCCACAGGGCCGCAATCAGCCCCAGTATTTT. This translates into CASSPQGRNQPQYF.

The chain links TRBV10-3 to TRBJ1-2, with D unresolved. Trimming shortened V by 3 bases and J by 2 bases, and 10 bases separated the two germline ends. Germline V gene data show CDR1 as ENHRY and CDR2 as SYGVKD. This CDR3 has 14 residues. The CDR3 DNA is TGTGCCATCAGTGATTATTCCCGGAACTATGGCTACACCTTC. It yields the protein CAISDYSRNYGYTF.

The sample holds many counts of this clone. The V call is TRBV7-2, the J call TRBJ2-2, with TRBD1 identical over 9 bases. Per the germline V gene, CDR1 is SGHTA and CDR2 is FQGNSA. V shed 3 bases, J shed 3 bases, and the junction held 2 bases outside the gene matches. The CDR3 covers 15 residues. In nucleotides, the CDR3 is TGTGCCAGCAGCTTGGGACAGGGAGACACCGGGGAGCTGTTTTTT. Translated, it gives CASSLGQGDTGELFF.

In its sample, this clone is medium-sized (0.01 to 0.1%). This CDR3 reads CASSDRRMSEQFF. CDR3 bases: TGTGCCAGCAGTGACCGTAGGATGAGTGAGCAGTTCTTC. The chain recombines TRBV2 with TRBJ2-1; D remains unclear. V lost 3 bases and J lost 9, with 12 bases in between. Germline assignment: CDR1 SNHLY and CDR2 FYNNEI. CDR3 size: 13 residues.

In its sample, this clone was seen many times. The chain is built from TRBV5-1 and TRBJ2-2; TRBD1 aligns across 8 bases. Unmatched junction bases numbered 11, after V lost 3 bases and J lost 7 bases. CDR3 size: 16 residues. Germline V lookup: CDR1 SGHRS, CDR2 YFSETQ. The CDR3 bases are TGCGCCAGCAGCTCCCAATCACAGGGGGTTGGCGGGGAGCTGTTTTTT. Translated, it gives CASSSQSQGVGGELFF.

This clone was detected ten times or more. The chain combines TRBV11-2 with TRBJ2-5; unclear D gene. Germline CDR1 SGHAT, CDR2 FQNNGV. CDR3 length: 12 residues. V was clipped by 0 bases and J by 9 bases, with 8 bases between them. This chain's CDR3 is CASSLDEPAQYF. The CDR3 DNA follows: TGTGCCAGCAGCTTAGACGAGCCGGCCCAGTACTTC.

The count of this clone is one. The chain couples TRBV20-1 to TRBJ2-5; 14 bases line up with TRBD2. The junction had 4 bases not matched to a gene; V was cut back by 5 bases and J by 2 bases. Looked up from germline, CDR1 is DFQATT and CDR2 is SNEGSKA (reference sequence). The CDR3 is made up of 15 amino acids. The CDR3 DNA reads as TGCAGTGCTCCCGGGACTAGCGGGGGTCAAGAGACCCAGTACTTC. Protein product: CSAPGTSGGQETQYF.

This clone was seen at least ten times. The chain combines TRBV5-1 with TRBJ2-5; 11 bases match TRBD2. Unmatched junction bases numbered 7, after V lost 4 bases and J lost 5 bases. This CDR3 comprises 15 residues. Germline CDR1 and CDR2: SGHRS and YFSETQ. The CDR3 is CASSHRLAGRETQYF. For the CDR3, the DNA is TGCGCCAGCAGCCACCGACTAGCGGGGAGGGAGACCCAGTACTTC.

This clone was seen many times. The J gene is TRBJ1-1, the V gene TRBV7-8, with D hard to call. Trimming shortened V by 1 base and J by 3 bases, and 6 bases separated the two germline ends. Looked up from germline, CDR1 is SGHVS and CDR2 is FQNEAQ. The CDR3 extends over 13 amino acids. CDR3 region: CASSLDSYTEAFF. In nucleotides, the CDR3 is TGTGCCAGCAGCTTAGACAGCTACACTGAAGCTTTCTTT.